This record concerns one T cell receptor (beta chain) sequence. Antigen unknown. Other nucleotide sequences in the sample specify the same CDR3. The CDR3 covers 12 residues. Germline V gives CDR1 LNHDA, CDR2 SQIVND (reference sequence). Trimming cost V 3 bases and J 7 bases, with 7 bases left between them. This entry comes from a study of Ad26.COV2.S vaccination and SARS-CoV-2 variants. General study findings and limits: Total T cell responses, in the TCR breadth and depth analyses, may have been underestimated.

Specified treatment: around 19 received Ad26.COV2.S at low or high dose, single or two shots; 5 received placebo; per-sample allocation not given. Collection of the samples took place on day 63 after the first injection of vaccine or placebo. Some clones are missing from TCRdb's copy, which holds only in-frame ones; the method was immunoSEQ multiplex PCR. The repertoire holds around 300,000 clones, with 75% to 90% as singletons. The starting material was peripheral blood, obtained in a trial of Ad26.COV2.S vaccine versus placebo. This TCR was sampled from a person aged 18-65 years who received the Ad26.COV2.S COVID-19 vaccine or a placebo. V is TRBV19 and J is TRBJ2-1; TRBD2 might be the D (5 bases). The CDR3 is CASSIRGNEQFF. The CDR3 nucleotides are TGTGCCAGTAGTATTCGGGGAAATGAGCAGTTCTTC.